These 26 T cell receptor beta chains were sequenced from one sample in a study of cytomegalovirus exposure and HLA in healthy donors. Both 60 Vbeta primers and 13 Jbeta primers went into the PCR. Assay used: immunoSEQ multiplex PCR; TCRdb lists only in-frame clones, some missing. Of 69,000 or so clones in the sample, about 80% were seen once. Sequenced: PBMCs. The receptor set was obtained from a man aged 18 to 29 in good health and CMV-seronegative.

The chain joins TRBV28 to TRBJ2-6; TRBD1 matches at 7 bases. The trim removed 4 bases at V and 1 base at J, leaving 10 bases unmatched. This CDR3 has 18 amino acids. CDR1 is MDHEN and CDR2 is SYDVKM in the germline V gene. The CDR3 loop is CASSSTFVDRSGANVLTF. The CDR3 region has the DNA TGTGCCAGCAGTTCCACTTTTGTGGACAGGTCTGGGGCCAACGTCCTGACTTTC.

This clone was picked up a small number of times. The chain is built from TRBV7-9 and TRBJ2-5; a possible D gene is TRBD2 (6 bases). The CDR3 has 15 residues. In germline, CDR1 is SEHNR, CDR2 FQNEAQ (reference sequence). Trimming took 4 bases from V and 1 from J, leaving 13 bases between them. CDR3 coding DNA: TGTGCCAGCAGCTCCCCCGGGGACTCCCAAGAGACCCAGTACTTC. The encoded protein is CASSSPGDSQETQYF.

The chain links TRBV19 to TRBJ1-1, with TRBD1 matching 7 bases. V was pared by 1 base and J by 4 bases, with 6 bases of the junction left unmatched. The CDR3 is 15 amino acids. Germline V lookup: CDR1 LNHDA, CDR2 SQIVND (reference sequence). CDR3 in DNA: TGTGCCAGTAGTATAGCCCCGGGGACAGTCACTGAAGCTTTCTTT. Its translation: CASSIAPGTVTEAFF.

Only a few counts were recorded for this clone. This sequence joins TRBV6-1 and TRBJ2-7; the D is unclear. The CDR3 is made up of 13 amino acids. V was shortened by 3 bases and J by 3 bases, with 9 bases between the two germline ends. The germline gives CDR1 MNHNS, CDR2 SASEGT. This chain's CDR3 is CASSDVPGYEQYF. The CDR3 DNA follows: TGTGCCAGCAGTGATGTCCCGGGCTACGAGCAGTACTTC.

The J gene is TRBJ2-2, the V gene TRBV6-5, with a possible D match to TRBD2 (6 bases). This CDR3 is built from 15 residues. Germline CDR1 reads MNHEY; CDR2 reads SVGAGI. Deletions cut 4 bases from V and 8 bases from J, with 17 bases between. CDR3: CASSFERGKGGELFF. In nucleotides, the CDR3 is TGTGCCAGCAGTTTCGAACGGGGGAAAGGGGGGGAGCTGTTTTTT.

Only a few counts were recorded for this clone. V is TRBV10-2 and J is TRBJ2-5, with 9 bases identical to TRBD2. Trimming cost V 5 bases and J 1 base; bases outside gene matches: 5. Per germline, CDR1 WSHSY and CDR2 SAAADI. This CDR3 comprises 15 residues. Here the CDR3 DNA reads TGCGCCAGCAGTTACCCGGGACTAGCCCAAGAGACCCAGTACTTC. Translated: CASSYPGLAQETQYF.

This chain links TRBV6-1 with TRBJ2-1; D is perhaps TRBD2 (7 bases). Trimming stripped 7 bases from V and 12 bases from J, with 13 bases between. CDR1 and CDR2 from the germline V gene are MNHNS and SASEGT. This CDR3 comprises 11 residues. CDR3 sequence: CASNLGGVQFF. The CDR3 nucleotides read TGTGCCAGCAACTTAGGGGGGGTGCAGTTCTTC.

This chain connects TRBV4-3 to TRBJ2-1; D is perhaps TRBD2 (5 bases). The CDR3 is made up of 15 amino acids. Trimming cost V 0 bases and J 7 bases, with 13 bases left between them. Germline loops: CDR1 LGHNA, CDR2 YSLEER. The CDR3 nucleotides read TGCGCCAGCAGCCAAGATTTCGGGAATTATAATGAGCAGTTCTTC. This encodes CASSQDFGNYNEQFF.

This clone was detected only a few times. This chain connects TRBV2 to TRBJ1-6; 8 bases are shared with TRBD1. Germline-derived CDR1 and CDR2 are SNHLY and FYNNEI. CDR3 size: 15 residues. J lost 9 bases, V lost 3 bases, and 7 bases had no gene match. The CDR3: CASSEGRGLTSPLHF. In DNA, the CDR3 is TGTGCCAGCAGTGAGGGCAGGGGGCTTACTTCACCCCTCCACTTT.

This chain connects TRBV19 to TRBJ1-2; D gene unclear. Germline V CDR1 and CDR2: LNHDA, SQIVND (reference sequence). Trimming pared 6 bases from V and 7 bases from J, leaving 18 bases between. The CDR3 runs to 14 residues. In DNA form, the CDR3 reads TGTGCCAGTAGCCCCATGAGGGTCCAGAGTGGCTACACCTTC. It yields the protein CASSPMRVQSGYTF. Together with reference TRBV19 and TRBJ1-2, the CDR3 gives the full variable domain: DGGITQSPKYLFRKEGQNVTLSCEQNLNHDAMYWYRQDPGQGLRLIYYSQIVNDFQKGDIAEGYSVSREKKESFPLTVTSAQKNPTAFYLCASSPMRVQSGYTFGSGTRLTVV.

CDR3: CASRLDRENQPQHF. CDR3 coding DNA: TGTGCCAGCAGGCTAGACAGGGAGAATCAGCCCCAGCATTTT. V and J are TRBV2 and TRBJ1-5; the match to TRBD1 covers 7 bases. V gave up 6 bases and J gave up 4 bases; unmatched junction bases: 6. CDR3 length: 14 amino acids. CDR1 SNHLY and CDR2 FYNNEI come from the germline V gene.

The rearrangement uses TRBV19 and TRBJ2-2; TRBD2 agrees at 8 bases. The V gene's germline CDR1 is LNHDA and CDR2 SQIVND (reference sequence). The length of the CDR3 is 17 residues. The J segment lost 0 bases and the V segment lost 5 bases, leaving 8 bases of the junction unmatched. The CDR3 spells CASSWGRAGANTGELFF. CDR3 in DNA: TGTGCCAGTAGTTGGGGAAGAGCGGGGGCGAACACCGGGGAGCTGTTTTTT.

The V gene is TRBV15, the J gene TRBJ1-2, with 9 bases matching TRBD1. V trimming: 2 bases; J trimming: 8 bases; junction bases outside the gene matches: 9. The germline CDR1 and CDR2 sequences are LNHNV and YYDKDF (reference sequence). CDR3 length equals 15 residues. The CDR3 nucleotides are TGTGCCACCAGCAGACCAACCTTGGACAGGGGCGGCTACACCTTC. The encoded protein is CATSRPTLDRGGYTF.

CDR3 bases: TGTGCCAGTACAAGCGACCGACTGAATCAGCCCCAGCATTTT. Its translation: CASTSDRLNQPQHF. The rearrangement links TRBV19 to TRBJ1-5; no clear D gene. The CDR3 extends over 14 amino acids. From germline, CDR1 is LNHDA and CDR2 SQIVND (reference sequence). V was pared by 7 bases and J by 4 bases, with 14 bases between.

The J gene is TRBJ2-2, the V gene TRBV28; 13 bases fit TRBD2. CDR1 is MDHEN, CDR2 SYDVKM, per germline. This CDR3 has 16 residues. Trimming cost V 5 bases and J 6 bases; bases outside gene matches: 6. CDR3 loop: CASSPSGTSGAGELFF. Written as DNA, the CDR3 is TGTGCCAGCAGTCCTTCCGGGACTAGCGGGGCCGGGGAGCTGTTTTTT. The whole variable domain, remainder taken from reference TRBV28 and TRBJ2-2, is DVKVTQSSRYLVKRTGEKVFLECVQDMDHENMFWYRQDPGLGLRLIYFSYDVKMKEKGDIPEGYSVSREKKERFSLILESASTNQTSMYLCASSPSGTSGAGELFFGEGSRLTVL.

Only a few counts were recorded for this clone. The chain couples TRBV7-7 to TRBJ1-6, with D unclear. The V gene lost 5 bases and the J gene lost 0 bases, with 5 bases spanning the gap. Looked up from germline, CDR1 is SSHAT and CDR2 is FNYEAQ (reference sequence). The CDR3 contains 14 residues. The CDR3 DNA is TGTGCCAGCAGCGCGGGCTCCTATAATTCACCCCTCCACTTT. Translating it yields CASSAGSYNSPLHF.

The V and J genes are TRBV5-1 and TRBJ2-1, with D tentatively TRBD2 (5 bases). The germline gives CDR1 SGHRS, CDR2 YFSETQ. The V and J ends lost 7 bases and 2 bases respectively, with 16 bases between them. The length of the CDR3 is 15 residues. CDR3 loop: CASSEDGFTYNEQFF. The CDR3 DNA sequence: TGCGCCAGCTCGGAGGACGGGTTCACCTACAATGAGCAGTTCTTC.

This sequence joins TRBV18 and TRBJ1-1; D is possibly TRBD1 (5 bases). This CDR3 comprises 12 residues. CDR1 is KGHSH, CDR2 LQKENI, per germline. The V end was cut by 6 bases, the J end by 3 bases, with 8 bases between. CDR3 in DNA: TGTGCCAGCTCCAAACAGGACACTGAAGCTTTCTTT. It is translated as CASSKQDTEAFF.

V gene TRBV30 combines with J gene TRBJ1-4, with D perhaps TRBD1 (5 bases). The length of the CDR3 is 15 residues. Deletions cut 0 bases from V and 8 bases from J, with 16 bases between. Germline V CDR1 and CDR2: GTSNPN, SVGIG (reference sequence). In DNA, the CDR3 is TGTGCCTGGAGTGTACTTTCCCAGGGTGACGAAAAACTGTTTTTT. Translation gives CAWSVLSQGDEKLFF.

J is TRBJ2-7 and V is TRBV6-6; possible D gene TRBD2, 6 bases. V dropped 6 bases and J dropped 4 bases, with 13 bases sitting between them. The CDR3 loop spans 13 amino acids. Per germline, CDR1 MNHNY and CDR2 SVGAGI (reference sequence). DNA for the CDR3: TGTGCCAGCAGACGCGGGACTCTTTACGAGCAGTACGTC. This gives the protein CASRRGTLYEQYV.

The chain couples TRBV28 to TRBJ1-1; tentatively, D is TRBD1 (6 bases). The germline V gene has CDR1 MDHEN and CDR2 SYDVKM. The ends were cut back, 2 bases at V and 5 bases at J, with 18 bases in the middle. CDR3 size: 16 residues. The CDR3 here is CASSLPGALGRTEAFF. The CDR3 region has the DNA TGTGCCAGCAGTTTACCAGGGGCCCTGGGTAGGACTGAAGCTTTCTTT.

By share of the sample, this clone is medium-sized (0.01 to 0.1%). The V and J genes are TRBV19 and TRBJ1-1, with D hard to call. V was trimmed by 5 bases and J by 1 base, leaving 8 bases between them. Germline CDR1 is LNHDA and CDR2 is SQIVND (reference sequence). The CDR3 totals 13 residues. CDR3 region: CASSPTQNTEAFF. For the CDR3, the DNA is TGTGCCAGTAGTCCGACACAGAACACTGAAGCTTTCTTT.

The chain couples TRBV5-1 to TRBJ1-1, with TRBD1 as a possible D gene (6 bases). V lost 3 bases and J lost 1, with 16 bases in between. CDR1 is SGHRS, CDR2 YFSETQ, per germline. This CDR3 contains 16 residues. CDR3 loop: CASSSEKGHKNTEAFF. DNA for the CDR3: TGCGCCAGCAGCTCGGAGAAGGGACACAAGAACACTGAAGCTTTCTTT.

This clone was seen only once. The junction does not match germline at one end; this may be a read error. This sequence joins TRBV16 and TRBJ1-6; TRBD1 might be the D (6 bases). CDR3 size: 18 residues. Germline CDR1 is KGHSY and CDR2 is FQNENV. CDR3 protein: CANSQAEQGLSNNSPLHF. In DNA form, the CDR3 reads TGTGCCAACAGCCAGGCCGAACAGGGTCTCAGCAATAATTCACCCCTCCACTTT.

The genes are TRBV28 and TRBJ1-3; weak D call: TRBD1 (6 bases). V was shortened by 3 bases and J by 2 bases, with 11 bases between the two germline ends. This CDR3 is 15 amino acids long. Germline lookup yields CDR1 MDHEN and CDR2 SYDVKM. Here the CDR3 DNA reads TGTGCCAGCAGTTTCTCAGGGGTCGCTGGAAACACCATATATTTT. Amino acids: CASSFSGVAGNTIYF.

This clone was observed a few times. The chain couples TRBV4-1 to TRBJ2-1; D gene uncertain. CDR3 length equals 15 residues. CDR1 and CDR2 (germline): MGHRA, YSYEKL. Trimming took off 1 base at V and 0 bases at J, with 7 bases between the two ends. The CDR3 loop reads CASSQGSSSYNEQFF. CDR3 DNA: TGCGCCAGCAGCCAAGGCTCTAGCTCCTACAATGAGCAGTTCTTC.